A selection of T cell receptor beta chains follows, all from one sample in a study of memory CD4+ T cells and cytomegalovirus serostatus. Data came from immunoSEQ multiplex PCR; TCRdb stores just in-frame clones and leaves some out. The sample includes about 62,000 clones, about 76% of them seen just once. Sequenced: memory CD4+ T cells from blood. The receptors were gathered from an adult in good health and CMV-seropositive. Each CDR3 is given with its conserved first and last residue. D genes are given only for firm matches. A clone size is listed for some rows: how often the clone was seen (once, few, many), or a class if it is expanded.

TRBV7-3,TRBD2,TRBJ2-7,.,TGTGCCAGCAGCGCGGGGCCTAGCGGGGCCTACTACGAGCAGTACTTC,CASSAGPSGAYYEQYF
TRBV11-1,TRBD2,TRBJ2-7,.,TGTGCCAGCAGCTCCTCCGGACTAGCCCACGAGCAGTACTTC,CASSSSGLAHEQYF
TRBV19,TRBD2,TRBJ2-3,.,TGTGCCAGTAATACGCCGGGACTAGCGTCAAATACGCAGTATTTT,CASNTPGLASNTQYF
TRBV25-1,.,TRBJ2-6,.,TGTGCCAGCAGTGGGCGGGTAACTGGGGCCAACGTCCTGACTTTC,CASSGRVTGANVLTF
TRBV5-1,TRBD2,TRBJ2-7,.,TGCGCCAGCAGCTTGGGACTAGCGGGGAACACCTACGAGCAGTACTTC,CASSLGLAGNTYEQYF
TRBV19,.,TRBJ1-3,.,TGTGCCAGCTGCCAGTCCTGGTCCGGAAACACCATATATTTT,CASCQSWSGNTIYF
TRBV18,.,TRBJ2-7,.,TGTGCCAGCTCACAACACGCGGAAGGGGAGCAGTACTTC,CASSQHAEGEQYF
TRBV29-1,.,TRBJ1-1,.,TGCAGCGTTGATGGGGGTGGGGGGCTGGACACTGAAGCTTTCTTT,CSVDGGGGLDTEAFF
TRBV10-2,TRBD1,TRBJ1-1,.,TGCGCCAGCAGTGAGGCAGGGGGCACTGAAGCTTTCTTT,CASSEAGGTEAFF
TRBV28,.,TRBJ2-7,.,TGTGCCAGCAGTTTCCGACAGGGACTTACGGAGCAGTACTTC,CASSFRQGLTEQYF
TRBV7-9,.,TRBJ2-5,once,TGTGCCAGCAGCTTAGGTGGGGGGTCGGGGACCCAGTACTTC,CASSLGGGSGTQYF
TRBV19,.,TRBJ1-4,few,TGTGCCAGTAGTATAGGTCTGAGGAGTGAAAAACTGTTTTTT,CASSIGLRSEKLFF
TRBV2,TRBD1,TRBJ1-4,.,TGTGCCAGCAAACAGGGGGGCCTTAATGAAAAACTGTTTTTT,CASKQGGLNEKLFF
TRBV5-1,.,TRBJ2-3,.,TGCGCCAGCAGTGGGACGAGCACAGATACGCAGTATTTT,CASSGTSTDTQYF
TRBV5-5,TRBD1,TRBJ1-4,many,TGTGCCAGCAGCTGGGACAGGGCCAATGAAAAACTGTTTTTT,CASSWDRANEKLFF
TRBV28,.,TRBJ1-2,.,TGTGCCAGCAGTTTGAAGGGGACAAACTATGGCTACACCTTC,CASSLKGTNYGYTF
TRBV28,.,TRBJ1-6,.,TGTGCCAGCAGTTTAAGGGGGAAGGACTTTATGAATTCACCCCTCCACTTT,CASSLRGKDFMNSPLHF
TRBV7-2,.,TRBJ1-2,few,TGTGCCAGCAGCCAAGGACGGGACACTGGCGGCTACACCTTC,CASSQGRDTGGYTF
TRBV7-9,TRBD1,TRBJ1-1,.,TGTGCCAGCAGCTTCAGGGGGCTGAACACTGAAGCTTTCTTT,CASSFRGLNTEAFF
TRBV11-1,.,TRBJ2-2,.,TGTGCCAGCAGCTTTCGCAGGGGGAACACCGGGGAGCTGTTTTTT,CASSFRRGNTGELFF
TRBV5-4,TRBD1,TRBJ2-1,few,TGTGCCAGCAGCTTGGTCTTTACAGGGGGCAATGAGCAGTTCTTC,CASSLVFTGGNEQFF
TRBV13,TRBD2,TRBJ2-3,.,TGTGCCAGCAGCTTAGTGGATGCGGGGGGGCAGTATTTT,CASSLVDAGGQYF
TRBV19,.,TRBJ1-1,.,TGTGCCAGTAATGGGGGCGGAACCCTCACTGAAGCTTTCTTT,CASNGGGTLTEAFF
TRBV7-8,.,TRBJ1-2,.,TGTGCCAGCAGCCCCATCGCCGGGATCTTGTATGGCTACACCTTC,CASSPIAGILYGYTF
TRBV7-9,.,TRBJ2-5,.,TGTGCCAGCAGCTTAGATGGGGACCAAGAGACCCAGTACTTC,CASSLDGDQETQYF